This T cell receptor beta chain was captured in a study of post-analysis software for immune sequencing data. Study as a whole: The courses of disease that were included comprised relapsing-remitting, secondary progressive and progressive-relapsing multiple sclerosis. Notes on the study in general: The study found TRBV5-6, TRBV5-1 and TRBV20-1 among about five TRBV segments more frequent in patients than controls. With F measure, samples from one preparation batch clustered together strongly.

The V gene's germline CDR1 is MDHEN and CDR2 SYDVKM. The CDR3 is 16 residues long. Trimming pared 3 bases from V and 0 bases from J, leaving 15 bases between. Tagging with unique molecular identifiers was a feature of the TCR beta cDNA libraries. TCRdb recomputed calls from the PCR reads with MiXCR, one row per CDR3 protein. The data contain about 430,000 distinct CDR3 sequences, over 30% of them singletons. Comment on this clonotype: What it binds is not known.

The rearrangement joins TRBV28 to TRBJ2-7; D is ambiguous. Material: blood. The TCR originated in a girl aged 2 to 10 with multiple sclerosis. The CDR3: CASSFLRGRTSYEQYF. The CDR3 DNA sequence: TGTGCCAGCAGTTTCCTCCGCGGCCGTACCTCCTACGAGCAGTACTTC. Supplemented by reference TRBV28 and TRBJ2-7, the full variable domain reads DVKVTQSSRYLVKRTGEKVFLECVQDMDHENMFWYRQDPGLGLRLIYFSYDVKMKEKGDIPEGYSVSREKKERFSLILESASTNQTSMYLCASSFLRGRTSYEQYFGPGTRLTVT.